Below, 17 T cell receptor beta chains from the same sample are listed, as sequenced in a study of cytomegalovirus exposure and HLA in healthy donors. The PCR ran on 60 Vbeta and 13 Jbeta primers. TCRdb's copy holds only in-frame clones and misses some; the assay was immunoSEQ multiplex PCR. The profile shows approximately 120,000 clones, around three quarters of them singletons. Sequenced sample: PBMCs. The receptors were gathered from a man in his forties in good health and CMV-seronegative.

The CDR3 coding sequence is TGTGCCAGCAATAGCGGGGGGACGTTTGGCACAGATACGCAGTATTTT. It codes for CASNSGGTFGTDTQYF. J is TRBJ2-3 and V is TRBV28; TRBD2 matches 10 bases. Germline V gene sequence: CDR1 MDHEN, CDR2 SYDVKM. The length of the CDR3 is 16 residues. J lost 1 base, V lost 7 bases, and 8 bases had no gene match.

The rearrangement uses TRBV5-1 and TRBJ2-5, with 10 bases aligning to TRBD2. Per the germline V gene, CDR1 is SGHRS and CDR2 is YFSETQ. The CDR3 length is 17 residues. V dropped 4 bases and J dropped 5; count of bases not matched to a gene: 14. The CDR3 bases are TGCGCCAGCAGCCCATCGGCGGCTAGCGGGGGTCACGAGACCCAGTACTTC. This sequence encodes CASSPSAASGGHETQYF. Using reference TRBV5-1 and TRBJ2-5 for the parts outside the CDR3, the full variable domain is KAGVTQTPRYLIKTRGQQVTLSCSPISGHRSVSWYQQTPGQGLQFLFEYFSETQRNKGNFPGRFSGRQFSNSRSEMNVSTLELGDSALYLCASSPSAASGGHETQYFGPGTRLLVL.

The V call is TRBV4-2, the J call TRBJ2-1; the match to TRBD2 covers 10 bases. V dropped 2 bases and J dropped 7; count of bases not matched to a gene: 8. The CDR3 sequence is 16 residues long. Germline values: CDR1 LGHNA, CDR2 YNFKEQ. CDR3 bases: TGTGCCAGCAGCCAACGGCGGACTAGCGGCTTGAATGAGCAGTTCTTC. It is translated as CASSQRRTSGLNEQFF.

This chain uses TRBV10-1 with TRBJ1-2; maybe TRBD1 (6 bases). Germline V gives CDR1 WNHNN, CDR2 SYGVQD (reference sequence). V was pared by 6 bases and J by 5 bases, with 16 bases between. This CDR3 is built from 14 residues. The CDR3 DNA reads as TGCGCCAGCAGCGACAAGGGGGAGGGATATGGCTACACCTTC. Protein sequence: CASSDKGEGYGYTF.

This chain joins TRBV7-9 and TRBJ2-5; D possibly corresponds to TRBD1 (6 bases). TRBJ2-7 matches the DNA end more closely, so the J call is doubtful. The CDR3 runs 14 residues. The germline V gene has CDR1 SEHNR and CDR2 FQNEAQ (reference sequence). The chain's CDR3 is CASSPPGEIYEQYF. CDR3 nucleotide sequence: TGTGCCAGCAGCCCCCCAGGGGAAATCTACGAGCAGTACTTC.

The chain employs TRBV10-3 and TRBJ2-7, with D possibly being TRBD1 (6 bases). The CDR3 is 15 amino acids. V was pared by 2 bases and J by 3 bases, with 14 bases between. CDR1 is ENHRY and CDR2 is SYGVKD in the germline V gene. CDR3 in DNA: TGTGCCATCAGTGAGACAGGGACCGGCCGCTACGAGCAGTACTTC. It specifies CAISETGTGRYEQYF.

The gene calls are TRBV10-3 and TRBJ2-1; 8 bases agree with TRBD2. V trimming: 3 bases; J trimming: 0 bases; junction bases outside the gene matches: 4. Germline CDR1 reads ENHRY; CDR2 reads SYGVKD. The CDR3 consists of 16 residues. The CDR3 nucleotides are TGTGCCATCAGTGAACGGGCGGGGGGCTCCTACAATGAGCAGTTCTTC. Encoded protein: CAISERAGGSYNEQFF.

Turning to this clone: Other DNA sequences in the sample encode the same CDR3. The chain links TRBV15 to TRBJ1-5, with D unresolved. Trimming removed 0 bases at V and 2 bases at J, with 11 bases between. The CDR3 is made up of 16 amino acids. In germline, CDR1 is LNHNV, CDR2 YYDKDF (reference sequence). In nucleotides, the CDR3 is TGTGCCACCAGCAGAGATAGAACGGCGGGCAATCAGCCCCAGCATTTT. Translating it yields CATSRDRTAGNQPQHF.

The CDR3 nucleotides read TGTGCCAGCAGCTTAGGAACAGGGGGCGAGCAGTACTTC. Protein: CASSLGTGGEQYF. The rearrangement joins TRBV7-9 to TRBJ2-7; 8 bases fit TRBD1. The V and J ends lost 1 base and 6 bases, in that order; junction bases with no gene match: 2. This CDR3 spans 13 amino acids. Germline-derived CDR1 and CDR2 are SEHNR and FQNEAQ (reference sequence).

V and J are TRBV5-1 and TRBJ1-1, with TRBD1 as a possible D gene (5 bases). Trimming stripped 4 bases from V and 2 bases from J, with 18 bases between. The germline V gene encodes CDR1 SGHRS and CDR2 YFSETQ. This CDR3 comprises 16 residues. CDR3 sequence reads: CASSLQGQGANTEAFF. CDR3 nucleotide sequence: TGCGCCAGCAGCCTTCAGGGTCAGGGTGCTAACACTGAAGCTTTCTTT.

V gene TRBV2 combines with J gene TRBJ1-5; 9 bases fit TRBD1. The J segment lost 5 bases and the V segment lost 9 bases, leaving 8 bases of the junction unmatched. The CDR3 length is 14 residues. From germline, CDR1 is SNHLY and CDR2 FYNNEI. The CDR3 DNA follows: TGTGCCAGTACAAAACAGGGGGCCGATCAGCCCCAGCATTTT. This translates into CASTKQGADQPQHF. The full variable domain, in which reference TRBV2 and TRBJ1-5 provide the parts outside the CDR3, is EPEVTQTPSHQVTQMGQEVILRCVPISNHLYFYWYRQILGQKVEFLVSFYNNEISEKSEIFDDQFSVERPDGSNFTLKIRSTKLEDSAMYFCASTKQGADQPQHFGDGTRLSIL.

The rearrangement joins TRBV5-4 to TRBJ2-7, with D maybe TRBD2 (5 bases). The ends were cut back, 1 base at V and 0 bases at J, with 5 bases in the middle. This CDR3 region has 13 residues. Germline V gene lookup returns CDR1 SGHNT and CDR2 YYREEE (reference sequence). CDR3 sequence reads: CASSLRGSYEQYF. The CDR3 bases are TGTGCCAGCAGCTTGCGGGGCTCCTACGAGCAGTACTTC.

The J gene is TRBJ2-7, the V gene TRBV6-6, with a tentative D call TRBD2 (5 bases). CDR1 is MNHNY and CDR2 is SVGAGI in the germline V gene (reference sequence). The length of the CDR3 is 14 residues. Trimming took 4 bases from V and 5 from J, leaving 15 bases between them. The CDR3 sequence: CASSFGNLVNEQYF. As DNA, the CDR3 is TGTGCCAGCAGTTTCGGGAACCTCGTCAACGAGCAGTACTTC.

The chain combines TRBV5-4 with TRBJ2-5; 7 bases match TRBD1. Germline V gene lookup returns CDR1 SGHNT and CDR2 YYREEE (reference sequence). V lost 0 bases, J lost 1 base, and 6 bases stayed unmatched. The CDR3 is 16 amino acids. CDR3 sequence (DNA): TGTGCCAGCAGCTTGGGGACAGGCCTTGGCCAAGAGACCCAGTACTTC. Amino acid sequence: CASSLGTGLGQETQYF.

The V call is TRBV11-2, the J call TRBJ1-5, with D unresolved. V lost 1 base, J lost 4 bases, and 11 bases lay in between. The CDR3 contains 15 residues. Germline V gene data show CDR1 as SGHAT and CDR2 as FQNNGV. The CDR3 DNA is TGTGCCAGCAGCTTAGTTTCTGCCAGAAATCAGCCCCAGCATTTT. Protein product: CASSLVSARNQPQHF.

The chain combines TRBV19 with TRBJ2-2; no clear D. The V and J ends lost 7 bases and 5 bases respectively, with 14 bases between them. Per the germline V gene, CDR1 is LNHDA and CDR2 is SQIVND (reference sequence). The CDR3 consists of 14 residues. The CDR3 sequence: CASTPLPRTGELFF. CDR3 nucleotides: TGTGCCAGTACCCCCCTTCCTAGAACCGGGGAGCTGTTTTTT.

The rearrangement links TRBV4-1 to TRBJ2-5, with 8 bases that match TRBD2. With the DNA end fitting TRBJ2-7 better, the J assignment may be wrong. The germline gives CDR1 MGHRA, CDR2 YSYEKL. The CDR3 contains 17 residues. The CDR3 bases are TGCGCCAGCAGCCCCCAGCCCGGGGCGGGGGGTCTCTACGAGCAGTACTTC. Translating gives CASSPQPGAGGLYEQYF.